The rows below give T cell receptor beta chains drawn from one sample of a study of T cells in Graves' hyperthyroidism and ophthalmopathy. TCRdb fed the multiplex PCR reads into MiXCR, producing one record per CDR3 protein. Of approximately 100,000 distinct CDR3 sequences in the sample, 47% were seen once. The material sequenced was blood. Receptors were obtained from a man aged 40-49 years with Graves' hyperthyroidism. The CDR3 runs from the conserved cysteine through the conserved F or W. D genes are given only for firm matches. Expanded clones are given a class, and other clones once, few, many or no size at all.

v_call,clone_size,j_call,d_call,cdr3_nt,cdr3_aa
TRBV7-6,.,TRBJ1-5,.,TGTGCCAGCAGCTCGACCTCCGGGACGCGAAACGAGCATTTT,CASSSTSGTRNEHF
TRBV10-3,.,TRBJ2-7,.,TGTGCCACAAGTGAGTCGGGGATCTACGAGCAGTACTTC,CATSESGIYEQYF
TRBV4-1,.,TRBJ2-3,TRBD2,TGCGCCAGCAGCCAAGAGGAAGCGGGGGGGCCAGCAGATACGCAGTATTTT,CASSQEEAGGPADTQYF
TRBV6-6,.,TRBJ1-5,.,TGTGCCAGCAGTTATTGTTGGGCCAGCGACCTTGGGTCGGGTCAGCCCCAGCATTTT,CASSYCWASDLGSGQPQHF
TRBV6-5,many,TRBJ2-7,TRBD2,TGTGCCAGCAGCCCTCATGGACTAGCCCCCTCCTACGAGCAGTACTTC,CASSPHGLAPSYEQYF
TRBV29-1,.,TRBJ2-7,.,TGCAGCGTCTGGACAGTCGTCGAGCAGTACTTC,CSVWTVVEQYF
TRBV7-9,many,TRBJ1-6,.,TGTGCCAGCAGCTCCGCCGGGGGCGGCGAGAATTCACCCCTCCACTTT,CASSSAGGGENSPLHF
TRBV11-2,.,TRBJ2-5,TRBD2,TGTGCCAGCAGCTCGGGACTAGCGGGGACGGAAGAGACCCAGTACTTC,CASSSGLAGTEETQYF
TRBV3-1,.,TRBJ2-3,.,TGTGCCAGCAGCCAATCGGATAGCGGTCTGGCTCATACGCAGTATTTT,CASSQSDSGLAHTQYF
TRBV7-9,.,TRBJ2-7,.,TGTGCCAGCAGCCTAACGGGGGGCCACGAGCAGTACTTC,CASSLTGGHEQYF
TRBV7-9,once,TRBJ2-3,.,TGTGCCAGCAGCTACATCCGGGAGTTCACAGATACGCAGTATTTT,CASSYIREFTDTQYF
TRBV27,few,TRBJ2-2,.,TGTGCCAGCAGGAAGGGGCAGGGGAAGCAGTCCACCGGGGAGCTGTTTTTT,CASRKGQGKQSTGELFF
TRBV27,few,TRBJ1-5,.,TGTGCCAGCAGTTTAAAGGGGGGAGGACAGCCCCAGCATTTT,CASSLKGGGQPQHF
TRBV11-3,many,TRBJ1-1,.,TGTGCCAGCAGCTTGGCCGGCATGAACACTGAAGCTTTCTTT,CASSLAGMNTEAFF
TRBV24-1,many,TRBJ2-6,.,TGTGCCACCAGTGCCTCAGGGGACCGACTGCCCTTTGGGGCCAACGTCCTGACTTTC,CATSASGDRLPFGANVLTF
TRBV29-1,.,TRBJ1-5,.,TGCAGCGTAGAAGTATTAGCGGGGCCTACGTATAGCAATCAGCCCCAGCATTTT,CSVEVLAGPTYSNQPQHF
TRBV7-9,.,TRBJ1-1,.,TGTGCCAGCAGCACCAGGGACTTGAACACTGAAGCTTTCTTT,CASSTRDLNTEAFF
TRBV28,few,TRBJ1-2,.,TGTGCCAGCAGTTTAAGCTACCTCCGGGGGGGTGGCTACACCTTC,CASSLSYLRGGGYTF
TRBV7-2,.,TRBJ1-5,.,TGTGCCAGCAGCCAAGTTCGGGCGTACGAGCATTTT,CASSQVRAYEHF
TRBV7-9,once,TRBJ2-7,TRBD2,TGTGCCAGCAGCGTTGCTAGCGGGTACGAGCAGTACTTC,CASSVASGYEQYF
TRBV9,once,TRBJ1-1,.,TGTGCCAGCAGCCCAAATGGACCGAACACTGAAGCTTTCTTT,CASSPNGPNTEAFF
TRBV7-2,.,TRBJ2-1,TRBD2,TGTGCCAGCAGCCATGCCTTTAGCGGGAAGAATGAGCAGTTCTTC,CASSHAFSGKNEQFF
TRBV7-9,many,TRBJ2-5,.,TGTGCCAGCAGCTTCTCAGTCGGCGGAGAGACCCAGTACTTC,CASSFSVGGETQYF
TRBV7-8,many,TRBJ2-2,.,TGTGCCAGCAGCTTCATGACAGCGAACACCGGGGAGCTGTTTTTT,CASSFMTANTGELFF
TRBV11-2,many,TRBJ1-2,.,TGTGCCAGCAGCCCTTTAGGCCCTAACTATGGCTACACCTTC,CASSPLGPNYGYTF
TRBV12-3/TRBV12-4,many,TRBJ1-1,TRBD1,TGTGCCAGCAGTCCTTGGACAGGGGGCAGGAACACTGAAGCTTTCTTT,CASSPWTGGRNTEAFF
TRBV5-1,many,TRBJ1-1,.,TGCGCCAGCAGCTTGGAACAGAGGACTGAAGCTTTCTTT,CASSLEQRTEAFF
TRBV20-1,.,TRBJ2-5,TRBD2,TGCAGTGCCTATCCTGGACTAGCGGGGGAGACCCAGTACTTC,CSAYPGLAGETQYF
TRBV20-1,many,TRBJ1-1,.,TGCAGTGCTCCTATTTTGGGCTTGAACACTGAAGCTTTCTTT,CSAPILGLNTEAFF
TRBV7-8,.,TRBJ2-5,.,TGTGCCAGCAGCTCAGCGCTGGGAGGGGGGTCGCAAGAGACCCAGTACTTC,CASSSALGGGSQETQYF
TRBV10-3,many,TRBJ1-1,.,TGTGCCATCAGTGAGCAGGGGACTGAAGCTTTCTTT,CAISEQGTEAFF
TRBV15,.,TRBJ2-1,TRBD2,TGTGCCACCAGCAGGACTAGCGGGGAGCAGTTCTTC,CATSRTSGEQFF
TRBV20-1,many,TRBJ1-1,.,TGCAGTGCTGCGAGACCGCTGAACACTGAAGCTTTCTTT,CSAARPLNTEAFF
TRBV2,.,TRBJ2-5,TRBD1,TGTGCCAGCAGCAGGGACAGGGACCAGCCCCAGTACTTC,CASSRDRDQPQYF
TRBV10-2,many,TRBJ2-3,TRBD2,TGCGCCAGCTCAACCGGGACTAGCGGGGACCCTGCGGATACGCAGTATTTT,CASSTGTSGDPADTQYF
TRBV24-1,once,TRBJ2-5,TRBD1,TGTGCCACCAGTGATTCCCGACAGGGGGCTGATTTGGGAGAGACCCAGTACTTC,CATSDSRQGADLGETQYF
TRBV5-4,.,TRBJ1-2,.,TGTGCCAGCAGCTATGGCTACACCTTC,CASSYGYTF
TRBV20-1,.,TRBJ1-2,.,TGCAGTGCTAGAGAAGCGAACTATGGCTACACCTTC,CSAREANYGYTF
TRBV5-1,many,TRBJ2-5,TRBD2,TGCGCCAGCAGACCCAGGGGACTAGATAGCCCCGAAGAGACCCAGTACTTC,CASRPRGLDSPEETQYF
TRBV6-5,many,TRBJ2-7,.,TGTGCCAGCGGGCGACGAGCCGAGGGCTACGAGCAGTACTTC,CASGRRAEGYEQYF
TRBV12-3/TRBV12-4,many,TRBJ2-7,TRBD1,TGTGCCAGCAGTTTATTAGCAGGGGGCCACGAGCAGTACTTC,CASSLLAGGHEQYF
TRBV5-1,.,TRBJ1-6,.,TGCGCCAGCAGCCAAAGGGCAGCCAATCCACCCCTCCACTTT,CASSQRAANPPLHF
TRBV7-9,many,TRBJ1-1,.,TGTGCCAGCAGCCAATCAAGGACAGAAAGTGAAGCTTTCTTT,CASSQSRTESEAFF
TRBV2,many,TRBJ2-1,.,TGTGCCAGCACTTCGGACGGAACGACCTACAATGAGCAGTTCTTC,CASTSDGTTYNEQFF
TRBV7-9,few,TRBJ2-1,.,TGTGCCAGCAGCTTAGGAGACAGGAGCTCCTACGATGAGCAGTCCTTC,CASSLGDRSSYDEQSF
TRBV6-5,few,TRBJ1-1,.,TGTGCCAGCAGTCCACGCCCTGGGACGGCCGCCACTGAAGCTTTCTTT,CASSPRPGTAATEAFF
TRBV13,many,TRBJ1-1,.,TGTGCCAGCAGCTTATACAGCCCGAACACTGAAGCTTTCTTT,CASSLYSPNTEAFF